Only a few counts were recorded for the clone carrying this T cell receptor beta chain. These data originate in a study of cytomegalovirus exposure and HLA in healthy donors. The V segment lost 5 bases and the J segment 3 bases; nucleotides outside the gene matches: 3. CDR3 length equals 14 residues. Germline CDR1 is SGHNT and CDR2 is YENEEA. The PCR was carried out with 60 Vbeta primers and 13 Jbeta primers. Clones were read by immunoSEQ multiplex PCR, and TCRdb kept only the in-frame ones, dropping some. The sample includes more than 100,000 clones, 75% to 80% of them seen just once. V and J are TRBV11-3 and TRBJ1-1; 10 bases match TRBD1. The sequence came from a woman aged 25 to 45 in good health and CMV-seropositive. Sequenced material: PBMCs. The CDR3 nucleotides are TGTGCCAGCAGCCGCGACAGGGGGCACACTGAAGCTTTCTTT. It encodes CASSRDRGHTEAFF.